These T cell receptor beta chains were read from a single sample in a study of siplizumab effects on memory and regulatory T cells. Antigens for these TCRs are unknown. Method: immunoSEQ multiplex PCR; TCRdb's copy keeps in-frame clones and lacks some. The repertoire holds approximately 9,700 clones, about 45% seen once, with 20% to 25% in the top ten. Sequenced: CFSE-low (dividing) CD4+ T cells sorted from an allogeneic mixed lymphocyte reaction. These TCRs come from a human donor in good health; the cells came from an allogeneic mixed lymphocyte reaction. CDR3s include the opening cysteine and the closing phenylalanine or tryptophan. Clone size appears in some rows only: once, few, many, or a class for an expanded clone.

NA,TRBV11-3,CASSLDPRTTGELFF
NA,TRBV27,CASSPLTRTGGSTF
NA,TRBV18,CASSPDSQVRSLHF
NA,TRBV5-1,CASSSGAGSFTDTQYF
medium-sized,TRBV29-1,CSVEGDRAGGYTF
few,TRBV25-1,CASSEFKGGRSPLHF
NA,TRBV7-9,CASSLDLPATGGGDTQYF
NA,TRBV6-5,CASSRSRGSGQYF
few,TRBV2,CASGGTSPWNTGELFF
NA,TRBV9,CASSDGNQPQHF
NA,TRBV30,CAWSVGQLNTEAFF
NA,TRBV4-1,CASSQVLGLRTDTQHF
NA,TRBV12-5,CASARAANTGELFF
NA,TRBV20-1,CSVNHYYGYTF
NA,TRBV28,CASSLFTTGADYEAFF
once,TRBV27,CASSSQGLRNQPQHF
NA,TRBV28,CASKPQGRKVSEQYF
NA,TRBV29-1,CSVLRGKTEAFF
NA,TRBV9,CASNEDPTRPQHF
NA,TRBV18,CASSPDLGVYERYF
NA,TRBV19,CASSIDPARDEQFF
once,TRBV6-6,CASSGNTEAFF
NA,TRBV4-2,CASSQVRSTAFVDEQFF
few,TRBV6-5,CASRRTGNTEAFF
NA,TRBV6-6,CASSYDFGGEKLFF
NA,TRBV28,CASGWRGVAGNTIYF
NA,TRBV7-9,CASSLASGSMYEQYF
NA,TRBV4-2,CASSLIGSLNNEQFF
NA,TRBV19,CASSIRPARRETQYF
NA,TRBV28,CASSLLVWTGFNYGYTF
few,TRBV5-4,CASNTGGSPGELFF
NA,TRBV28,CASSFSVQFEAFF
NA,TRBV28,CASISAGTGDEKLFF
NA,TRBV11-3,CASSSGGEFLGTQYF
NA,TRBV7-2,CASSLIGYGGETQYF
NA,TRBV2,CASRNTGVAEAFF
NA,TRBV7-6,CASSLNGQAQSPLHF
NA,TRBV30,CAWGTGRIEAFF
NA,TRBV20-1,CSGALDYGYTF
NA,TRBV5-1,CASSLGTSGLETQYF
NA,TRBV30,CAWSLKGAGGEAFF
few,TRBV18,CASSPSIAETQYF
medium-sized,TRBV5-4,CASSLVAEINTGELFF
few,TRBV5-1,CASSPNQDRNNSPLHF
NA,TRBV29-1,CSVVEAADTQYF
NA,TRBV5-1,CASSLGRGREKLFF
NA,TRBV20-1,CSARRQRGYTF
few,TRBV7-8,CASSRSSASYEQYF
few,TRBV5-1,CASSVLAGGNEQFF
NA,TRBV5-1,CASSLRDRGAEQYF
NA,TRBV28,CASGSPLHF
NA,TRBV30,CAWSGRGPSHRGVNEKLFF
few,TRBV7-3,CASSPNTVAEQYF
few,TRBV7-9,CASSLYDQETQYF
NA,TRBV9,CASSASHILDIQYF
NA,TRBV7-2,CASSYYLETYEQYF
NA,TRBV11-3,CASSWTFQETQYF
few,TRBV7-2,CASSSSGRPTSAQYF
NA,TRBV6-5,CASSYNVLTF